These 13 T cell receptor beta chains share one sample of origin, sequenced in a study of blood T cell repertoires in COVID-19. Sequencing used immunoSEQ multiplex PCR; TCRdb keeps in-frame clones, though not all of them. The sample yields tens of thousands of clones, 75% to 90% seen once. Material for sequencing was peripheral blood. The receptor set was obtained from a man aged 30 to 45 with acute or convalescent COVID-19.

The rearrangement links TRBV30 to TRBJ1-2, with unresolved D. Germline CDR1 reads GTSNPN; CDR2 reads SVGIG (reference sequence). CDR3 size: 14 residues. Trimming cost V 4 bases and J 5 bases, with 17 bases left between them. The DNA of the CDR3 is TGTGCCTGGAATTCTTGGCAGAAGATTTATGGCTACACCTTC. It codes for CAWNSWQKIYGYTF. The full variable domain, completed using reference TRBV30 and TRBJ1-2, is SQTIHQWPATLVQPVGSPLSLECTVEGTSNPNLYWYRQAAGRGLQLLFYSVGIGQISSEVPQNLSASRPQDRQFILSSKKLLLSDSGFYLCAWNSWQKIYGYTFGSGTRLTVV.

This clone was seen only once. The chain uses TRBV19 and TRBJ1-1, with 11 bases lining up with TRBD1. This CDR3 spans 17 amino acids. The ends lost 9 bases at V and 3 bases at J; junction bases unmatched: 15. Germline values: CDR1 LNHDA, CDR2 SQIVND (reference sequence). CDR3 DNA: TGTGCCAGCGCTGAGGCTGGGACAGGGGGACGGCACACTGAAGCTTTCTTT. Its translation: CASAEAGTGGRHTEAFF.

The J gene is TRBJ2-7, the V gene TRBV15; D gene ambiguous. Germline assignment: CDR1 LNHNV and CDR2 YYDKDF (reference sequence). CDR3 size: 15 residues. V lost 0 bases and J 3 bases, leaving 12 bases between the germline ends. CDR3 nucleotides: TGTGCCACCAGCAGAGATAGGAGTCCTCTCTACGAGCAGTACGTC. It translates to CATSRDRSPLYEQYV.

The rearrangement uses TRBV3-1 (or the pseudogene TRBV3-2) and TRBJ2-5; D remains unclear. Germline V CDR1 and CDR2: LGHDT, YNNKEL (reference sequence). The CDR3 consists of 14 residues. The V gene lost 0 bases and the J gene lost 3 bases, with 8 bases spanning the gap. CDR3 coding DNA: TGTGCCAGCAGCCAAGAACAGCTGGAAGAGACCCAGTACTTC. Encoded protein: CASSQEQLEETQYF.

The CDR3 protein is CASSIPGNTDTQYF. CDR3 nucleotides: TGTGCCAGCAGTATCCCGGGAAACACAGATACGCAGTATTTT. The V call is TRBV27, the J call TRBJ2-3; weak D call: TRBD2 (5 bases). V dropped 5 bases and J dropped 2 bases, with 11 bases sitting between them. Germline V gives CDR1 MNHEY, CDR2 SMNVEV (reference sequence). The CDR3 length is 14 residues.

This clone was seen only once. The chain links TRBV3-1 (or the pseudogene TRBV3-2) to TRBJ2-2, with TRBD2 identical over 13 bases. CDR1 and CDR2 (germline): LGHDT, YNNKEL (reference sequence). The CDR3 length is 16 residues. J lost 4 bases, V lost 5 bases, and 4 bases had no gene match. The CDR3 sequence: CASSYGLAGATGELFF. As DNA, the CDR3 is TGTGCCAGCAGCTATGGACTAGCGGGGGCCACCGGGGAGCTGTTTTTT.

The chain joins TRBV6-1 to TRBJ1-5; TRBD1 aligns across 8 bases. The CDR3 spans 15 residues. V lost 3 bases and J lost 3; bases outside the gene matches: 4. CDR1 MNHNS and CDR2 SASEGT come from the germline V gene. CDR3 protein: CASSEAGGNNQPQHF. In DNA, the CDR3 is TGTGCCAGCAGTGAGGCAGGGGGCAACAATCAGCCCCAGCATTTT.

The CDR3 spells CASSEGNSQETQYF. Here the CDR3 DNA reads TGTGCCAGCAGTGAAGGGAACAGTCAAGAGACCCAGTACTTC. The chain uses TRBV6-1 and TRBJ2-5; no reliable D call. V gave up 1 base and J gave up 2 bases, with 8 bases separating them. The V gene's germline CDR1 is MNHNS and CDR2 SASEGT. The CDR3 is 14 amino acids.

This chain joins TRBV28 and TRBJ1-1; D is ambiguous. This CDR3 comprises 13 residues. Looked up from germline, CDR1 is MDHEN and CDR2 is SYDVKM. V lost 1 base to trimming and J lost 11 bases, with 14 bases between them. The CDR3 DNA reads TGTGCCAGCAGTTTATCAGGTAGAGTGTATGCTTTCTTT. Its protein product is CASSLSGRVYAFF.

The rearrangement links TRBV6-2 or TRBV6-3 to TRBJ1-6; TRBD1 matches at 9 bases. The germline CDR1 and CDR2 sequences are MNHEY and SVGEGT. The V gene end was trimmed by 6 bases and the J gene end by 6 bases; junction bases not matched to a gene: 9. The CDR3 consists of 16 residues. The CDR3: CASSPGRDRVNSPLHF. In nucleotides, the CDR3 is TGTGCCAGCAGCCCTGGGCGGGACAGGGTTAATTCACCCCTCCACTTT.

For the CDR3, the DNA is TGCAGCGTTGGGGGACACCTGAACACTGAAGCTTTCTTT. It encodes CSVGGHLNTEAFF. The J gene is TRBJ1-1, the V gene TRBV29-1, with D possibly being TRBD1 (6 bases). The V and J ends lost 4 bases and 0 bases respectively, with 9 bases between them. The CDR3 spans 13 residues. Germline V CDR1 and CDR2: SQVTM, ANQGSEA.

The chain combines TRBV7-2 with TRBJ2-3, with TRBD1 matching 7 bases. The CDR3 runs 16 residues. V lost 0 bases and J lost 0; bases outside the gene matches: 3. Germline-derived CDR1 and CDR2 are SGHTA and FQGNSA. CDR3 nucleotides: TGTGCCAGCAGCTTAGCGCGAGGGGGCAGCACAGATACGCAGTATTTT. Amino acid sequence: CASSLARGGSTDTQYF. The variable domain in full, with the rest retrieved from reference TRBV7-2 and TRBJ2-3, is GAGVSQSPSNKVTEKGKDVELRCDPISGHTALYWYRQSLGQGLEFLIYFQGNSAPDKSGLPSDRFSAERTGGSVSTLTIQRTQQEDSAVYLCASSLARGGSTDTQYFGPGTRLTVL.

This chain connects TRBV11-2 to TRBJ1-1; 8 nucleotides align to TRBD1. The V and J ends lost 5 bases and 4 bases, in that order; junction bases with no gene match: 6. Per the germline V gene, CDR1 is SGHAT and CDR2 is FQNNGV. The CDR3 runs to 14 residues. CDR3 loop: CASSPQGVITEAFF. As DNA, the CDR3 is TGTGCCAGCAGCCCACAGGGGGTGATCACTGAAGCTTTCTTT.